This T cell receptor beta chain was documented in a study of response to subunit inactivated influenza vaccine. This clonotype was seen many times. The antigen remains undetermined. TCRdb re-analysed the RT-PCR reads in MiXCR, keeping a single row per CDR3 protein. The sample yields about 800,000 distinct CDR3 sequences, 21% seen once. The CDR3 covers 15 residues. Germline values: CDR1 SQVTM, CDR2 ANQGSEA. The trim removed 6 bases at V and 1 base at J, leaving 7 bases unmatched. Study observations and caveats: The authors suggested that every seasonal influenza vaccination recruits few new T cells.

The chain combines TRBV29-1 with TRBJ2-1, with TRBD2 matching over 9 bases. The sample in question was PBMCs from blood, obtained roughly 5 days after vaccination. The origin of this receptor is a man aged 50 or older who received an inactivated influenza vaccine. The DNA of the CDR3 is TGCAGCGTAGAACCGGGACTAGCATCCTACAATGAGCAGTTCTTC. The encoded protein is CSVEPGLASYNEQFF.